Below are 8 T cell receptor beta chains sequenced from a single sample in a study of metastatic and nonmetastatic thyroid tumors (dated by TCRdb to between 2020 and 2021). The library was made by PCR. Sequencing instrument: Illumina HiSeq 4000. TCRdb passed the public sequencing reads through fastp at Q25 and MiXCR, retaining productive beta sequences. For this sample there are nearly 15,000 clones; roughly a fifth appear just once. Approximately 15% of the sample comes from the top ten. Before undergoing thyroid surgery, none of the patients had been given any kind of treatment. The sequencing input was blood. Receptor source: a female donor with papillary thyroid cancer or a benign thyroid nodule (not recorded which). Some clones in this sample may be carry-over from other donors' samples.

This clone was observed a handful of times. Mismatch with germline at one junction end may stem from a read error. The chain is built from TRBV28 and TRBJ2-1, with D perhaps TRBD2 (6 bases). The CDR3 sequence is 17 residues long. Germline assignment: CDR1 MDHEN and CDR2 SYDVKM. The CDR3 loop is CANSLGMAGRPVFEQFF. CDR3 sequence (DNA): TGTGCCAACAGTTTAGGAATGGCGGGAAGGCCCGTTTTCGAGCAGTTCTTC.

This clone was observed many times. A much larger clone lies a single base off, so this may be a read error. The sample contains more than one DNA sequence encoding this CDR3. V and J are TRBV20-1 and TRBJ2-7, with D perhaps being TRBD1 or TRBD2 (5 bases each). This CDR3 is 12 amino acids long. The germline V gene has CDR1 DFQATT and CDR2 SNEGSKA (reference sequence). This CDR3 is CSATLGENEQYF. CDR3 DNA: TGCAGTGCTACCTTGGGGGAGAACGAGCAATACTTC.

The chain links TRBV7-8 to TRBJ1-6, with D uncertain. The V gene lost 2 bases and the J gene lost 3 bases, with 11 bases spanning the gap. Germline V gene lookup returns CDR1 SGHVS and CDR2 FQNEAQ. The CDR3 is made up of 16 amino acids. The CDR3 region has the DNA TGTGCCAGCAGCTTAAAGTCGTCCCTCTATAATTCACCCCTCCACTTT. Residues: CASSLKSSLYNSPLHF.

In DNA form, the CDR3 reads TGTGCCAGCAGTTTTTGGGCTAGCGGGGAAGCGACCCAGTACTTC. This encodes CASSFWASGEATQYF. The genes are TRBV12-3 or TRBV12-4 and TRBJ2-5, with 9 positions matching TRBD2. CDR3 size: 15 residues. J was trimmed by 7 bases and V by 3 bases; bases with no gene match: 9.

Relative to its sample, this clone is medium-sized. V gene TRBV19 combines with J gene TRBJ1-2; D remains unclear. The CDR3 runs 15 residues. Per germline, CDR1 LNHDA and CDR2 SQIVND (reference sequence). V lost 5 bases and J lost 4, with 17 bases in between. DNA of the CDR3: TGTGCCAGTAGTGCCGCCGGTTCGCGGTCCTATGGCTACACCTTC. As protein: CASSAAGSRSYGYTF.

The rearrangement links TRBV4-3 to TRBJ1-3; D unclear. CDR1 LGHNA and CDR2 YSLEER come from the germline V gene. V lost 0 bases and J lost 6, with 12 bases in between. This CDR3 region has 15 residues. Here the CDR3 reads CASSQEWATVNTIYF. In DNA form, the CDR3 reads TGCGCCAGCAGCCAAGAGTGGGCGACTGTAAACACCATATATTTT.

The chain combines TRBV30 with TRBJ1-4; no reliable D call. V was clipped by 4 bases and J by 8 bases, with 11 bases between them. The CDR3 contains 12 residues. Germline V gene lookup returns CDR1 GTSNPN and CDR2 SVGIG (reference sequence). In nucleotides, the CDR3 is TGTGCCTGGATCGGGGATTCGGAAAAACTGTTTTTT. Its translation: CAWIGDSEKLFF.

At least ten counts were recorded for this clone. The chain joins TRBV20-1 to TRBJ2-1; 11 bases match TRBD2. The germline V gene has CDR1 DFQATT and CDR2 SNEGSKA (reference sequence). V shed 5 bases and J 7 bases; nucleotides not matched to a gene: 10. This CDR3 region has 15 residues. This CDR3 is CSAQNSGRAGNEQFF. The CDR3 DNA is TGCAGTGCTCAGAATAGCGGGAGGGCGGGGAATGAGCAGTTCTTC.